These T cell receptor beta chains were read from a single sample in a study of identical twins. TCRdb passed the 5' RACE reads through MiXCR, listing each CDR3 protein once. The table shows 1.5 million to 2 million distinct CDR3 sequences, with under 35% occurring only once. The sample consisted of cord blood. The receptors derive from a newborn girl in good health. CDR3s include the opening cysteine and the closing phenylalanine or tryptophan. The D gene is left open where the match is weak. Size tells how often a clone was seen (once, few, many) or the class of an expanded clone, and some rows leave it out.

v_gene,j_gene,abundance,len,d_gene,CDR3aa,CDR3nt
TRBV18,TRBJ2-7,NA,15,TRBD2,CASSQPRDYGFEQYF,TGTGCCAGCTCACAGCCCAGGGACTACGGGTTCGAGCAGTACTTC
TRBV20-1,TRBJ2-7,NA,16,TRBD2,CSAKLAGGHSYNEQYF,TGCAGTGCTAAACTAGCGGGAGGGCACTCCTACAATGAGCAGTACTTC
TRBV12-3/TRBV12-4,TRBJ1-2,NA,13,NA,CASSLAQVFGYTF,TGTGCCAGCAGTTTAGCTCAGGTTTTTGGCTACACCTTC
TRBV24-1,TRBJ2-3,few,16,TRBD1,CATSDSGTVSTDTQYF,TGTGCCACCAGTGATTCCGGGACAGTAAGCACAGATACGCAGTATTTT
TRBV7-2,TRBJ1-1,many,15,TRBD1,CASSLGTGVNTEAFF,TGTGCCAGCAGCTTAGGGACAGGGGTGAACACTGAAGCTTTCTTT
TRBV6-1,TRBJ1-1,NA,14,NA,CASSERAGQLEAFF,TGTGCCAGCAGTGAAAGGGCGGGTCAACTTGAAGCTTTCTTT
TRBV5-1,TRBJ2-3,NA,22,TRBD2,CASSSFSGLAGEAPPSTDTQYF,TGCGCCAGCAGCTCGTTTTCGGGACTAGCGGGAGAGGCCCCCCCTAGCACAGATACGCAGTATTTT
TRBV27,TRBJ2-7,many,13,NA,CARRLLEVCEQYF,TGTGCCAGGAGATTACTAGAAGTCTGCGAGCAGTACTTC
TRBV6-1,TRBJ1-5,NA,15,TRBD1,CASMGQGGSNQPQHF,TGTGCCAGCATGGGACAGGGAGGCAGCAATCAGCCCCAGCATTTT
TRBV5-1,TRBJ2-5,many,15,NA,CASSLETGLRETQYF,TGTGCCAGCAGCCTCGAGACAGGTTTGAGGGAGACCCAGTACTTC
TRBV10-3,TRBJ1-4,few,14,TRBD1,CAIRETGYNEKLFF,TGTGCCATCAGGGAGACAGGGTACAATGAAAAACTGTTTTTT
TRBV3-1,TRBJ2-7,NA,17,TRBD2,CASSRYLGLAGGDEQYF,TGTGCCAGCAGCCGCTACTTGGGACTAGCGGGGGGGGATGAGCAGTACTTC
TRBV20-1,TRBJ2-3,NA,13,NA,CSATPGREDTQYF,TGCAGTGCAACCCCGGGACGGGAAGATACGCAGTATTTT
TRBV20-1,TRBJ1-1,NA,13,NA,CSAPGTSNGKAFF,TGCAGTGCACCCGGGACCTCCAATGGGAAAGCTTTCTTT
TRBV20-1,TRBJ1-6,NA,16,TRBD1,CSARVSGTGHNSPLHF,TGCAGTGCTAGAGTTTCCGGGACAGGCCATAATTCACCCCTCCACTTT
TRBV6-5,TRBJ2-7,NA,14,TRBD2,CASSTRVAGDEQYF,TGTGCCAGCAGTACCCGAGTAGCGGGAGACGAGCAGTACTTC
TRBV28,TRBJ2-5,NA,15,TRBD2,CASSFGGGLYNEQYF,TGTGCCAGCAGTTTCGGGGGGGGCCTCTACAATGAGCAGTACTTC
TRBV24-1,TRBJ1-2,NA,14,NA,CATSDFGEFYGYTF,TGTGCCACCAGTGATTTCGGGGAGTTCTATGGCTACACCTTC
TRBV11-2,TRBJ2-1,NA,15,NA,CASSLDNLSYNEQFF,TGTGCCAGCAGCTTGGATAATCTCTCCTACAATGAGCAGTTCTTC
TRBV2,TRBJ1-5,NA,15,TRBD1,CASKKGQSNNQPQHF,TGTGCCAGCAAGAAGGGACAGTCAAACAATCAGCCCCAGCATTTT
TRBV20-1,TRBJ2-7,NA,16,TRBD2,CSAREGTSPPYNEQYF,TGCAGTGCTAGAGAAGGGACTAGCCCACCCTACAATGAGCAGTACTTC
TRBV10-3,TRBJ2-3,many,13,TRBD1,CAISRQGTDTQYF,TGTGCCATCAGCCGACAGGGGACAGATACGCAGTATTTT
TRBV11-1,TRBJ2-3,NA,17,NA,CASSLARTDYGADTQYF,TGTGCCAGCAGCTTAGCGCGAACGGACTACGGCGCAGATACGCAGTATTTT
TRBV6-6,TRBJ2-1,NA,12,TRBD2,CAVLLAGDEQFF,TGTGCCGTGCTATTAGCGGGAGATGAGCAGTTCTTC
TRBV4-1,TRBJ1-4,few,16,NA,CASSQGGGAANEKLFF,TGCGCCAGCAGCCAAGGCGGGGGAGCGGCTAATGAAAAACTGTTTTTT
TRBV12-3/TRBV12-4,TRBJ2-7,NA,15,TRBD1,CASSLDRGAFYEQYF,TGTGCCAGCAGTTTGGACAGGGGGGCTTTCTACGAGCAGTACTTC
TRBV20-1,TRBJ2-1,NA,15,NA,CSARDVRGVYNEQFF,TGCAGTGCTAGAGATGTGCGCGGGGTATACAATGAGCAGTTCTTC
TRBV5-4,TRBJ2-1,NA,16,TRBD2,CASSSSGLAAYNEQFF,TGTGCCAGCAGCTCCTCCGGACTAGCGGCCTACAATGAGCAGTTCTTC
TRBV24-1,TRBJ2-5,NA,15,NA,CATSEKGGNRETQYF,TGTGCCACCAGTGAGAAGGGTGGGAACAGAGAGACCCAGTACTTC
TRBV4-2,TRBJ1-4,NA,13,TRBD1,CASEGQSSEKLFF,TGTGCCAGCGAGGGACAGTCCTCTGAAAAACTGTTTTTT
TRBV15,TRBJ2-1,NA,14,NA,CATSRADPYNEQFF,TGTGCCACCAGCAGAGCAGACCCATACAATGAGCAGTTCTTC
TRBV12-3/TRBV12-4,TRBJ2-4,few,18,TRBD2,CASSFRGLAGESKNIQYF,TGTGCCAGCAGTTTTAGGGGACTAGCGGGAGAGTCCAAAAACATTCAGTACTTC
TRBV20-1,TRBJ2-2,NA,16,NA,CSARDRRGGNTGELFF,TGCAGTGCTAGAGATAGGCGGGGTGGAAACACCGGGGAGCTGTTTTTT
TRBV20-1,TRBJ2-7,NA,13,NA,CSAKGGPSYEQYF,TGCAGTGCTAAGGGGGGGCCCTCCTACGAGCAGTACTTC
TRBV4-1,TRBJ1-1,few,15,NA,CASSQDADQNTEAFF,TGCGCCAGCAGCCAAGATGCCGACCAGAACACTGAAGCTTTCTTT
TRBV7-9,TRBJ2-1,NA,14,TRBD2,CASLLAGGSNEQFF,TGTGCCAGCCTATTAGCGGGGGGATCCAATGAGCAGTTCTTC
TRBV11-2,TRBJ2-7,few,13,NA,CASSLGSVVEQYF,TGTGCCAGCAGCTTAGGGTCGGTGGTAGAGCAGTACTTC
TRBV13,TRBJ2-7,NA,16,NA,CASSSPTGVSYNEQYF,TGTGCCAGCAGCTCCCCAACGGGCGTCTCCTACAATGAGCAGTACTTC
TRBV10-3,TRBJ1-6,NA,12,NA,CAISGTNSPLHF,TGTGCCATCAGTGGGACAAATTCACCCCTCCACTTT
TRBV7-2,TRBJ2-7,NA,16,TRBD1,CASSFPTGTERSEQYF,TGTGCCAGCAGCTTTCCTACCGGGACAGAAAGGAGCGAGCAGTACTTC
TRBV5-1,TRBJ2-4,NA,16,NA,CASSLSGGNAKNIQYF,TGCGCCAGCAGCCTTTCAGGAGGGAATGCCAAAAACATTCAGTACTTC
TRBV7-9,TRBJ1-2,NA,14,NA,CASSLAVPNYGYTF,TGTGCCAGCAGCTTAGCCGTACCGAACTATGGCTACACCTTC
TRBV6-1,TRBJ1-5,NA,20,NA,CASSERDPRGAWVSNQPQHF,TGTGCCAGCAGTGAAAGAGACCCTAGGGGGGCTTGGGTAAGCAATCAGCCCCAGCATTTT
TRBV7-2,TRBJ2-3,NA,17,TRBD2,CASSFRGLAGRTDTQYF,TGTGCCAGCAGCTTTCGGGGACTAGCGGGCCGCACAGATACGCAGTATTTT
TRBV4-2,TRBJ1-4,NA,15,TRBD1,CASSQNRGPNEKLFF,TGTGCCAGCAGCCAGAACAGGGGTCCAAATGAAAAACTGTTTTTT
TRBV12-3/TRBV12-4,TRBJ2-3,NA,17,TRBD2,CASSFPSSGGVTDTQYF,TGTGCCAGCAGTTTCCCCTCTAGCGGGGGGGTGACAGATACGCAGTATTTT
TRBV4-2,TRBJ2-1,few,20,NA,CASSQVSGIGRDVNYNEQFF,TGTGCCAGCAGCCAAGTTTCTGGGATCGGTAGGGATGTGAACTACAATGAGCAGTTCTTC
TRBV28,TRBJ1-1,NA,14,NA,CASSLHQEGTEAFF,TGTGCCAGCAGTCTGCATCAGGAGGGCACTGAAGCTTTCTTT
TRBV5-1,TRBJ2-3,few,15,NA,CASSLYQGRGDTQYF,TGCGCCAGCAGCTTGTATCAGGGGCGCGGTGATACGCAGTATTTT
TRBV29-1,TRBJ2-7,many,12,NA,CSVGEGNYEQYF,TGCAGCGTTGGGGAAGGCAACTACGAGCAGTACTTC
TRBV3-1,TRBJ2-2,NA,14,NA,CASSAGTSAGELFF,TGTGCCAGCAGCGCCGGGACTTCGGCCGGGGAGCTGTTTTTT
TRBV25-1,TRBJ1-1,few,14,NA,CASRTGRVETEAFF,TGTGCCAGCAGGACAGGCCGGGTAGAGACTGAAGCTTTCTTT
TRBV7-9,TRBJ2-7,NA,11,NA,CASTGSNEQYF,TGTGCCAGCACCGGGAGTAACGAGCAGTACTTC